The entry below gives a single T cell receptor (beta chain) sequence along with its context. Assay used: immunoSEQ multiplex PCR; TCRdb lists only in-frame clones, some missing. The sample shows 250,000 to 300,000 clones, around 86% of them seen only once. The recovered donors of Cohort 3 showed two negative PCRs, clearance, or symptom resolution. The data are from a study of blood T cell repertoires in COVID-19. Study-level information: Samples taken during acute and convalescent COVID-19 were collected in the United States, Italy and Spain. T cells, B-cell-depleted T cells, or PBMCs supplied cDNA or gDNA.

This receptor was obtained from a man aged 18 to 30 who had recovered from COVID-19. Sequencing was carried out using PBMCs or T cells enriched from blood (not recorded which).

The CDR3 loop is CASSIARGAAGANVLTF. In DNA, the CDR3 is TGTGCCAGTAGTATAGCTAGGGGTGCCGCTGGGGCCAACGTCCTGACTTTC. The chain recombines TRBV19 with TRBJ2-6, with D tentatively TRBD1 (5 bases). V lost 1 base to trimming and J lost 2 bases, with 12 bases between them. Germline values: CDR1 LNHDA, CDR2 SQIVND (reference sequence). The CDR3 totals 17 residues.